The next 22 T cell receptor beta chains were all read from a single sample in a study of T cells in Graves' hyperthyroidism and ophthalmopathy. The investigators amplified TCR beta CDR3 regions from RNA transcripts. The study used the HTBI primer set for a first-round RT-PCR of the TCR CDR3. Using its own MiXCR run on the multiplex PCR reads, TCRdb lists one record per CDR3 protein. The sample lists under 650,000 distinct CDR3 sequences, roughly 17% occurring once. Input material: blood. These receptors all stem from a woman in her thirties with Graves' hyperthyroidism.

This clonotype showed up just a few times. The J gene is TRBJ2-2, the V gene TRBV6-1; TRBD2 matches at 15 bases. In germline, CDR1 is MNHNS, CDR2 SASEGT. This CDR3 is built from 17 residues. Trimming cost V 6 bases and J 2 bases; bases outside gene matches: 4. CDR3 sequence reads: CASRGLAGGPNTGELFF. The CDR3 nucleotides read TGTGCCAGCAGGGGACTAGCGGGAGGCCCTAACACCGGGGAGCTGTTTTTT.

In the case of this clonotype: The junction departs from the called germline gene at one end, perhaps through a read error. This chain connects TRBV6-2 or TRBV6-3 to TRBJ2-7; TRBD1 matches 8 bases. The germline V gene encodes CDR1 MNHEY and CDR2 SVGEGT. CDR3 length: 12 residues. CDR3 bases: TGTACCAGCGCGACAGGGGCCTACGAGCAGTACTTC. Encoded protein: CTSATGAYEQYF.

This clonotype occurred many times. The chain has TRBV7-2 and TRBJ1-2; tentatively, D is TRBD1 (5 bases). Germline CDR1 SGHTA, CDR2 FQGNSA. This CDR3 is built from 13 residues. V was pared by 5 bases and J by 1 base, with 8 bases between. The CDR3 here is CASSKGSNYGYTF. As DNA, the CDR3 is TGTGCCAGCAGCAAGGGGAGTAACTATGGCTACACCTTC.

This clonotype was detected ten times or more. The chain carries TRBV2 and TRBJ2-3; TRBD2 is a possible D gene (5 bases). Germline values: CDR1 SNHLY, CDR2 FYNNEI. V lost 1 base and J 8 bases, leaving 10 bases between the germline ends. The CDR3 is 13 amino acids. CDR3 nucleotides: TGTGCCAGCAGTGAAGTGGGAGAGGGTACGCAGTATTTT. Encoded protein: CASSEVGEGTQYF.

This clonotype was detected many times. J is TRBJ2-3 and V is TRBV12-3 or TRBV12-4; TRBD1 agrees at 9 bases. Trimming at V came to 5 bases and at J to 4 bases, leaving 13 bases not matched to a gene. The CDR3 is 17 amino acids. The CDR3 here is CASSPHHRGRGADTQYF. CDR3 sequence (DNA): TGTGCCAGCAGTCCACATCACAGGGGGCGCGGAGCAGATACGCAGTATTTT.

This clonotype occurred many times. The J gene is TRBJ2-7, the V gene TRBV28; D is perhaps TRBD1 or TRBD2 (5 bases each). The germline V gene encodes CDR1 MDHEN and CDR2 SYDVKM. V gave up 2 bases and J gave up 3 bases, with 14 bases separating them. This CDR3 has 15 amino acids. The CDR3 is CASSLGGTKIYEQYF. The CDR3 DNA sequence: TGTGCCAGCAGTTTAGGTGGGACCAAAATCTACGAGCAGTACTTC.

This clonotype was seen many times. The chain carries TRBV20-1 and TRBJ2-7; D is unresolved. The germline V and J ends were trimmed by 5 bases and 0 bases, with 14 bases remaining between them. This CDR3 is 14 amino acids long. CDR1 and CDR2 (germline): DFQATT, SNEGSKA (reference sequence). The DNA of the CDR3 is TGCAGTGCTCAACAGAGCCTCAGCTCCTACGAGCAGTACTTC. Protein sequence: CSAQQSLSSYEQYF.

This clonotype was seen more than once but under ten times. The rearrangement uses TRBV6-1 and TRBJ1-1; the D is unclear. Germline CDR1 reads MNHNS; CDR2 reads SASEGT. Trimming stripped 5 bases from V and 0 bases from J, with 7 bases between. This CDR3 spans 13 amino acids. In nucleotides, the CDR3 is TGTGCCAGCAGTAGTTTCTTGAACACTGAAGCTTTCTTT. Its translation is CASSSFLNTEAFF.

This clonotype was recorded many times. The V gene is TRBV12-3 or TRBV12-4, the J gene TRBJ2-7; D gene ambiguous. Trimming shortened V by 5 bases and J by 5 bases, and 13 bases separated the two germline ends. This CDR3 has 13 residues. The CDR3 here is CASSEAPRNEQYF. In DNA form, the CDR3 reads TGTGCCAGCAGTGAGGCCCCGCGAAACGAGCAGTACTTC.

The chain employs TRBV28 and TRBJ2-7, with 9 bases identical to TRBD1. In germline, CDR1 is MDHEN, CDR2 SYDVKM. The CDR3 loop spans 15 amino acids. V was clipped by 4 bases and J by 6 bases; unmatched bases: 10. CDR3 protein: CASSSRDRDPVEQYF. The CDR3 region has the DNA TGTGCCAGCAGTTCACGGGACAGGGATCCCGTCGAGCAGTACTTC.

A few counts support this clonotype. The CDR3 DNA follows: TGTGCCACCGTGGGGTCGACAGGGTCTGGCTACACCTTC. Translation gives CATVGSTGSGYTF. The chain carries TRBV10-3 and TRBJ1-2; 7 nucleotides align to TRBD1. V was clipped by 10 bases and J by 7 bases; unmatched bases: 12. CDR3 length: 13 amino acids. Germline V gene lookup returns CDR1 ENHRY and CDR2 SYGVKD.

In its sample, this clonotype was seen a few times. V usage is TRBV2 and J usage is TRBJ1-1, with D maybe TRBD1 (6 bases). Germline loops: CDR1 SNHLY, CDR2 FYNNEI. Trimming stripped 4 bases from V and 5 bases from J, with 17 bases between. The CDR3 has 15 amino acids. The CDR3 DNA reads TGTGCCAGCAGTGGGGGACGGGGGGCCAGGACTGAAGCTTTCTTT. It translates to CASSGGRGARTEAFF.

This chain links TRBV29-1 with TRBJ1-1; D is undetermined. The CDR3 contains 13 residues. Germline V gives CDR1 SQVTM, CDR2 ANQGSEA. With 3 bases removed from V and 6 bases from J, the gap between germline ends came to 14 bases. CDR3: CSVDVTLMAEAFF. In nucleotides, the CDR3 is TGCAGCGTTGATGTGACGTTAATGGCTGAAGCTTTCTTT.

The chain recombines TRBV7-9 with TRBJ2-2, with D maybe TRBD2 (6 bases). Trimming pared 5 bases from V and 2 bases from J, leaving 21 bases between. The germline V gene has CDR1 SEHNR and CDR2 FQNEAQ (reference sequence). The CDR3 sequence is 18 residues long. The CDR3 DNA reads TGTGCCAGCAGCCAAACACCGATAAGCGGGTTCAACACCGGGGAGCTGTTTTTT. It encodes CASSQTPISGFNTGELFF.

This clonotype was seen at least ten times. The chain has TRBV5-1 and TRBJ2-1; 7 nucleotides align to TRBD1. V trimming: 4 bases; J trimming: 8 bases; junction bases outside the gene matches: 12. The CDR3 contains 15 residues. From germline, CDR1 is SGHRS and CDR2 YFSETQ. In nucleotides, the CDR3 is TGCGCCAGCAGCCCGGGACAGACTTCGAACGATGAGCAGTTCTTC. Amino acids: CASSPGQTSNDEQFF. The variable domain in full, completed from reference TRBV5-1 and TRBJ2-1, reads KAGVTQTPRYLIKTRGQQVTLSCSPISGHRSVSWYQQTPGQGLQFLFEYFSETQRNKGNFPGRFSGRQFSNSRSEMNVSTLELGDSALYLCASSPGQTSNDEQFFGPGTRLTVL.

The chain joins TRBV24-1 to TRBJ2-1; the match to TRBD2 covers 10 bases. There are 16 residues in the CDR3. The germline V gene has CDR1 KGHDR and CDR2 SFDVKD. Germline trimming cut 5 bases from V and 6 bases from J; bases unmatched to any gene: 9. CDR3 residues: CATSGNPGLAPNEQFF. The DNA of the CDR3 is TGTGCCACCAGTGGTAACCCGGGACTAGCGCCCAATGAGCAGTTCTTC.

There are many counts of this clonotype. The CDR3: CAISARDSSTDTQYF. In DNA, the CDR3 is TGTGCCATCAGCGCCCGGGACAGTTCCACAGATACGCAGTATTTT. This chain joins TRBV10-3 and TRBJ2-3; 7 bases are shared with TRBD1. V was clipped by 6 bases and J by 2 bases; unmatched bases: 8. The V gene's germline CDR1 is ENHRY and CDR2 SYGVKD. This CDR3 has 15 residues.

On this clonotype: A much larger clone lies one base from this, so it may be a read error. This chain connects TRBV27 to TRBJ2-7; 9 positions agree with TRBD2. In germline, CDR1 is MNHEY, CDR2 SMNVEV (reference sequence). This CDR3 comprises 15 residues. The CDR3 here is CAGSPLRLAAYEQYF. The CDR3 DNA is TGTGCCGGCAGTCCCCTAAGACTAGCGGCCTACGAGCAGTACTTC.

The chain couples TRBV7-9 to TRBJ2-7, with 7 bases lining up with TRBD1. The germline gives CDR1 SEHNR, CDR2 FQNEAQ (reference sequence). This CDR3 has 16 residues. Losses at the gene ends were 0 bases for V and 5 bases for J; bases not matched to a gene: 10. CDR3: CASSLAPRQGSDEQYF. For the CDR3, the DNA is TGTGCCAGCAGCTTAGCGCCGCGACAGGGATCCGACGAGCAGTACTTC.

The chain is built from TRBV4-2 and TRBJ2-4; 7 nucleotides match TRBD2. This CDR3 spans 16 amino acids. Germline V CDR1 and CDR2: LGHNA, YNFKEQ. J was trimmed by 0 bases and V by 0 bases; bases with no gene match: 2. CDR3 in amino acids: CASSQERGVAKNIQYF. DNA for the CDR3: TGTGCCAGCAGCCAAGAACGGGGGGTAGCCAAAAACATTCAGTACTTC.

This clonotype was recorded many times. The chain recombines TRBV2 with TRBJ1-5, with 8 bases aligning to TRBD1. The germline gives CDR1 SNHLY, CDR2 FYNNEI. The CDR3 loop spans 15 amino acids. Trimming removed 4 bases from V and 2 bases from J; junction bases left unmatched: 4. Here the CDR3 reads CASSGQGKGNQPQHF. CDR3 sequence (DNA): TGTGCCAGCAGTGGACAGGGGAAAGGCAATCAGCCCCAGCATTTT.

The chain links TRBV12-3 or TRBV12-4 to TRBJ1-1; TRBD1 agrees at 9 bases. J gave up 6 bases and V 4 bases, and 6 bases lay outside the gene matches. This CDR3 contains 14 residues. The chain's CDR3 is CASSYTGGIPEAFF. The CDR3 region has the DNA TGTGCCAGCAGTTATACAGGGGGCATTCCTGAAGCTTTCTTT.